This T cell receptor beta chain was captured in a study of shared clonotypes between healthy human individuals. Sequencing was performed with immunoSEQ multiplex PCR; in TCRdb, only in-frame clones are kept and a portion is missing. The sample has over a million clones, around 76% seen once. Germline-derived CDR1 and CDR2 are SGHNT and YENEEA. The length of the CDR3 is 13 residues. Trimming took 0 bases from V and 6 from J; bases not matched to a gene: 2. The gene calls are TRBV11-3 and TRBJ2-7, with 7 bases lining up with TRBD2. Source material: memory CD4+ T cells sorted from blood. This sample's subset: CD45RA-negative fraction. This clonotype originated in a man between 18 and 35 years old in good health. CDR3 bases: TGTGCCAGCAGCTTAGATCAGCGGGGCGAGCAGTACTTC. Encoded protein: CASSLDQRGEQYF.